Each of the 3 T cell receptor beta chains below was sequenced from the same sample in a study of CD8+CD57+ T cells in acquired aplastic anemia. TCR beta VDJ combinations and CDR3 sequences were profiled from genomic DNA. Each CDR3 protein is one row after TCRdb ran MiXCR on the reads. The repertoire includes some 200,000 distinct CDR3 sequences, under 65% of them detected once, and 25% to 30% sits in the top ten. The sequencing sample was made of sorted CD4+, CD8+, or CD8+CD57+ T cells (not recorded which) from PBMCs. These receptors all stem from a human donor in good health.

The chain recombines TRBV9 with TRBJ2-1; tentatively, D is TRBD1 (6 bases). The V gene's germline CDR1 is SGDLS and CDR2 YYNGEE. This CDR3 spans 16 amino acids. Trimming shortened V by 0 bases and J by 0 bases, and 10 bases separated the two germline ends. The CDR3 here is CASSVGGTSSYNEQFF. The DNA for the CDR3 is TGTGCCAGCAGCGTAGGTGGGACAAGCTCCTACAATGAGCAGTTCTTC. Supplemented by reference TRBV9 and TRBJ2-1, the full variable domain reads DSGVTQTPKHLITATGQRVTLRCSPRSGDLSVYWYQQSLDQGLQFLIQYYNGEERAKGNILERFSAQQFPDLHSELNLSSLELGDSALYFCASSVGGTSSYNEQFFGPGTRLTVL.

This clonotype is a singleton in its sample. The gene calls are TRBV10-3 and TRBJ2-3; TRBD2 aligns across 7 bases. Trimming took 5 bases from V and 4 from J; bases not matched to a gene: 3. The germline gives CDR1 ENHRY, CDR2 SYGVKD. This CDR3 comprises 13 residues. CDR3 sequence (DNA): TGTGCCATCAGTAAGAGCGGGGCAGATACGCAGTATTTT. Translated: CAISKSGADTQYF.

J is TRBJ1-6 and V is TRBV6-5; D gene unclear. The CDR3 is 16 amino acids. Germline-derived CDR1 and CDR2 are MNHEY and SVGAGI. V shed 0 bases and J shed 0 bases, with 6 bases lying between them. The CDR3 DNA reads TGTGCCAGCAGTTACTCTGTCAGCTCCTATAATTCACCCCTCCACTTT. Translating gives CASSYSVSSYNSPLHF.